What follows are 20 T cell receptor beta chains derived from one specimen sequenced in a study of chemoradiotherapy in HPV16-positive cancers. Sequencing was performed with immunoSEQ multiplex PCR; in TCRdb, only in-frame clones are kept and a portion is missing. The sample lists approximately 12,000 clones; 65% were seen once. Specimen collection occurred from a patient who underwent chemoradiotherapy. The origin of the receptors is a human donor with HPV-associated anogenital cancer.

The chain uses TRBV20-1 and TRBJ2-1, with no clear D. The CDR3 covers 10 residues. The V gene lost 3 bases and the J gene lost 10 bases, with 7 bases spanning the gap. The germline CDR1 and CDR2 sequences are DFQATT and SNEGSKA (reference sequence). This chain's CDR3 is CSASDHEQFF. The CDR3 DNA sequence: TGCAGTGCTAGTGATCACGAGCAGTTCTTC.

The J gene is TRBJ1-2, the V gene TRBV5-5, with D unclear. The CDR3 sequence is 14 residues long. Trimming took 3 bases from V and 8 from J, leaving 17 bases between them. The germline V gene has CDR1 SGHKS and CDR2 YYEKEE (reference sequence). The CDR3 DNA reads as TGTGCCAGCAGCTACTCCCCCGGACCTCAAGGCTACACCTTC. Encoded protein: CASSYSPGPQGYTF.

In this sample, this clone turned up a few times. The chain has TRBV9 and TRBJ1-2; D gene ambiguous. In germline, CDR1 is SGDLS, CDR2 YYNGEE. This CDR3 contains 14 residues. Between the trimmed V and J ends, which lost 5 bases and 4 bases, there was a span of 15 bases. This CDR3 reads CASSFPGRTYGYTF. The CDR3 nucleotides read TGTGCCAGCAGTTTCCCCGGGCGGACCTATGGCTACACCTTC.

The chain employs TRBV19 and TRBJ1-5, with D perhaps TRBD1 (6 bases). Germline assignment: CDR1 LNHDA and CDR2 SQIVND (reference sequence). There are 14 residues in the CDR3. V lost 6 bases and J lost 2, with 11 bases in between. CDR3 DNA: TGTGCCAGTAGCCTACAGGGACGCAATCAGCCCCAGCATTTT. This gives the protein CASSLQGRNQPQHF. Complete variable domain (other parts from reference TRBV19 and TRBJ1-5): DGGITQSPKYLFRKEGQNVTLSCEQNLNHDAMYWYRQDPGQGLRLIYYSQIVNDFQKGDIAEGYSVSREKKESFPLTVTSAQKNPTAFYLCASSLQGRNQPQHFGDGTRLSIL.

The genes are TRBV27 and TRBJ2-7; 10 positions match TRBD2. Germline-derived CDR1 and CDR2 are MNHEY and SMNVEV (reference sequence). The CDR3 consists of 14 residues. Trimming took 9 bases from V and 6 from J; bases not matched to a gene: 11. The CDR3 sequence is CASRTSGPLSEQYF. The CDR3 DNA follows: TGTGCCAGTCGGACTAGCGGACCCCTTAGCGAGCAGTACTTC.

The rearrangement uses TRBV5-6 and TRBJ1-4, with D unclear. From germline, CDR1 is SGHDT and CDR2 YYEEEE. V was pared by 4 bases and J by 4 bases, with 17 bases between. The CDR3 runs 16 residues. The CDR3 loop is CASSHQPGPLNEKLFF. The CDR3 bases are TGTGCCAGCAGCCACCAGCCCGGGCCACTTAATGAAAAACTGTTTTTT. Filled out from reference TRBV5-6 and TRBJ1-4, the complete variable domain reads DAGVTQSPTHLIKTRGQQVTLRCSPKSGHDTVSWYQQALGQGPQFIFQYYEEEERQRGNFPDRFSGHQFPNYSSELNVNALLLGDSALYLCASSHQPGPLNEKLFFGSGTQLSVL.

The rearrangement joins TRBV5-1 to TRBJ2-7; D remains ambiguous. Between the trimmed V and J ends, which lost 3 bases and 1 base, there was a span of 11 bases. CDR3 length equals 14 residues. CDR1 is SGHRS and CDR2 is YFSETQ in the germline V gene. This chain's CDR3 is CASSSFGASYEQYF. DNA of the CDR3: TGCGCCAGCAGCTCCTTCGGAGCGTCCTACGAGCAGTACTTC.

The gene calls are TRBV19 and TRBJ1-1; possibly TRBD1 for D (6 bases). V lost 0 bases and J lost 6, with 20 bases in between. CDR1 and CDR2 from the germline V gene are LNHDA and SQIVND (reference sequence). CDR3 length: 17 amino acids. CDR3 loop: CASSIDIVTGGIAEAFF. In nucleotides, the CDR3 is TGTGCCAGTAGTATAGATATTGTGACAGGCGGAATCGCTGAAGCTTTCTTT.

This clone was recorded only once. The V and J genes are TRBV10-3 and TRBJ2-1, with D perhaps matching TRBD2 (6 bases). The V and J ends lost 6 bases and 7 bases respectively, with 10 bases between them. This CDR3 is built from 12 residues. Per the germline V gene, CDR1 is ENHRY and CDR2 is SYGVKD. The CDR3 sequence is CAIRTGGNEQFF. For the CDR3, the DNA is TGTGCCATCAGGACCGGGGGTAATGAGCAGTTCTTC.

The chain carries TRBV10-3 and TRBJ2-4; 7 bases map to TRBD2. In germline, CDR1 is ENHRY, CDR2 SYGVKD. The CDR3 is made up of 13 amino acids. Trimming removed 3 bases from V and 7 bases from J; junction bases left unmatched: 3. CDR3 DNA: TGTGCCATCAGTGATGCGGGGGTCAACATTCAGTACTTC. Its protein is CAISDAGVNIQYF.

This clone was seen more than once but under ten times. V and J are TRBV20-1 and TRBJ1-2; D is undetermined. In germline, CDR1 is DFQATT, CDR2 SNEGSKA (reference sequence). The CDR3 loop spans 11 amino acids. Trimming removed 6 bases from V and 5 bases from J, with 10 bases in between. The CDR3 nucleotides read TGCAGTGCGTCGACGGTATATGGCTACACCTTC. Translated, it gives CSASTVYGYTF.

This clone was seen more than once but under ten times. This chain joins TRBV19 and TRBJ1-6; no clear D. This CDR3 is built from 14 residues. Germline loops: CDR1 LNHDA, CDR2 SQIVND (reference sequence). Trimming removed 1 base at V and 5 bases at J, with 6 bases between. This CDR3 reads CASSIGGNNSPLHF. In nucleotides, the CDR3 is TGTGCCAGTAGTATAGGAGGGAATAATTCACCCCTCCACTTT.

This chain links TRBV25-1 with TRBJ1-4, with D possibly TRBD1 on 6 matching bases. The CDR3 loop spans 16 amino acids. CDR1 and CDR2 from the germline V gene are MGHDK and SYGVNS. Trimming took off 3 bases at V and 1 base at J, with 12 bases between the two ends. The CDR3 here is CASSEPSGQTNEKLFF. The CDR3 nucleotides are TGTGCCAGCAGTGAGCCTTCGGGACAAACTAATGAAAAACTGTTTTTT.

The rearrangement uses TRBV28 and TRBJ2-7; 7 bases agree with TRBD2. The CDR3 runs 17 residues. V shed 6 bases and J 4 bases; nucleotides not matched to a gene: 18. Looked up from germline, CDR1 is MDHEN and CDR2 is SYDVKM. The CDR3 sequence is CASSGNLRLAASYEQYF. DNA of the CDR3: TGTGCCAGCAGCGGGAACCTTCGACTAGCAGCATCTTACGAGCAGTACTTC. The full variable domain, with the rest looked up from reference TRBV28 and TRBJ2-7, is DVKVTQSSRYLVKRTGEKVFLECVQDMDHENMFWYRQDPGLGLRLIYFSYDVKMKEKGDIPEGYSVSREKKERFSLILESASTNQTSMYLCASSGNLRLAASYEQYFGPGTRLTVT.

The rearrangement joins TRBV28 to TRBJ1-2, with D possibly being TRBD1 (5 bases). V was pared by 5 bases and J by 8 bases, with 15 bases between. CDR1 is MDHEN, CDR2 SYDVKM, per germline. The CDR3 has 13 residues. The CDR3 spells CASSLGAILGYTF. CDR3 sequence (DNA): TGTGCCAGCAGTCTTGGGGCAATCTTAGGCTACACCTTC.

The chain carries TRBV4-2 and TRBJ1-4; no clear D. V was clipped by 1 base and J by 4 bases, with 7 bases between them. CDR1 and CDR2 (germline): LGHNA, YNFKEQ. The CDR3 is 14 residues long. The CDR3, as DNA: TGTGCCAGCAGCCAAGCGGGGTTTAATGAAAAACTGTTTTTT. It translates to CASSQAGFNEKLFF.

This clone was recorded once. This chain joins TRBV2 and TRBJ2-5, with D maybe TRBD1 (6 bases). Between the trimmed V and J ends, which lost 7 bases and 4 bases, there was a span of 22 bases. Germline CDR1 is SNHLY and CDR2 is FYNNEI. This CDR3 has 16 amino acids. CDR3 nucleotide sequence: TGTGCCAGCACTAAAGCAGGGGCCTCCTTTGGAGAGACCCAGTACTTC. Protein sequence: CASTKAGASFGETQYF. Full variable domain (rest looked up from reference TRBV2 and TRBJ2-5): EPEVTQTPSHQVTQMGQEVILRCVPISNHLYFYWYRQILGQKVEFLVSFYNNEISEKSEIFDDQFSVERPDGSNFTLKIRSTKLEDSAMYFCASTKAGASFGETQYFGPGTRLLVL.

This clone was detected only a few times. The chain uses TRBV19 and TRBJ1-5; D remains unclear. The CDR3 extends over 15 amino acids. CDR1 is LNHDA and CDR2 is SQIVND in the germline V gene (reference sequence). The V gene lost 3 bases and the J gene lost 4 bases, with 13 bases spanning the gap. The CDR3 reads CASSIPTGINQPQHF. As DNA, the CDR3 is TGTGCCAGTAGTATCCCGACTGGGATAAATCAGCCCCAGCATTTT.

The sample holds one count of this clone. This chain connects TRBV13 to TRBJ2-5; the D is unclear. Germline V lookup: CDR1 PRHDT, CDR2 FYEKMQ (reference sequence). V lost 6 bases, J lost 5 bases, and 13 bases lay in between. This CDR3 has 13 residues. The CDR3, as DNA: TGTGCCAGCAGTCATCGGAATGAGGAGACCCAGTACTTC. It specifies CASSHRNEETQYF.

The V gene is TRBV4-2, the J gene TRBJ1-1, with D unresolved. Germline CDR1 reads LGHNA; CDR2 reads YNFKEQ. Trimming shortened V by 3 bases and J by 11 bases, and 16 bases separated the two germline ends. This CDR3 is 13 amino acids long. The CDR3 DNA reads TGTGCCAGCAGCCAGGAGACGGGCCCCGAGGCTTTCTTT. It encodes CASSQETGPEAFF.